The sample holds one count of the clone carrying this TCR beta chain. What it recognizes is unknown. The germline CDR1 and CDR2 sequences are MNHEY and SMNVEV (reference sequence). Trimming pared 4 bases from V and 0 bases from J, leaving 14 bases between. The CDR3 extends over 16 amino acids. These data originate in a study of PD-L1 blockade in urothelial cancer. Findings and limits, study-wide: Blood TCR clonality below the median before treatment was a predictor of better survival.

Here immunoSEQ multiplex PCR was the method, and the copy in TCRdb shows in-frame clones only, minus some. The sample gives about 76,000 clones, 80% to 90% of which show up once; approximately 5% is in the top ten. This sequence was found in a man aged 65 to 85 with urothelial cancer. V and J are TRBV27 and TRBJ2-3; TRBD2 might be the D (5 bases). Source: PBMCs, taken around atezolizumab (anti-PD-L1) treatment. The CDR3 loop reads CASSSPSTASTDTQYF. Here the CDR3 DNA reads TGTGCCAGCAGTTCCCCTAGCACGGCTAGCACAGATACGCAGTATTTT.